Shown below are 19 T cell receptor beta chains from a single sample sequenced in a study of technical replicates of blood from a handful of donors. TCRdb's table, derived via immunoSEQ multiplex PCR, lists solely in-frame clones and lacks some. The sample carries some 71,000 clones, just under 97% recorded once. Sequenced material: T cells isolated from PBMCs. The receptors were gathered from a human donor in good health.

In DNA form, the CDR3 reads TGTGCCATCAAGGGGCACAGCGGTGGGGGGACAGATACGCAGTATTTT. Translation gives CAIKGHSGGGTDTQYF. V and J are TRBV10-3 and TRBJ2-3; perhaps TRBD2 as D (6 bases). CDR3 size: 16 residues. Germline assignment: CDR1 ENHRY and CDR2 SYGVKD. Deletions cut 7 bases from V and 3 bases from J, with 20 bases between.

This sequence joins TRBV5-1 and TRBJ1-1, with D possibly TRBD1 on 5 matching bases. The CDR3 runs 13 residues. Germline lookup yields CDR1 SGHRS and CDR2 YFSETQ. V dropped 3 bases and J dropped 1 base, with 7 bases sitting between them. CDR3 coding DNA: TGCGCCAGCAGCTCTGGACAGAACACTGAAGCTTTCTTT. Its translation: CASSSGQNTEAFF.

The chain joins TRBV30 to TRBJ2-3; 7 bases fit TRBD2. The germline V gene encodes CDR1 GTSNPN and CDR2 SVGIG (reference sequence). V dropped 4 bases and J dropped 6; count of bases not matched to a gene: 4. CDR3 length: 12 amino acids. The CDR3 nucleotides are TGTGCCTGGACTGGGGGAGGGGATACGCAGTATTTT. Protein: CAWTGGGDTQYF.

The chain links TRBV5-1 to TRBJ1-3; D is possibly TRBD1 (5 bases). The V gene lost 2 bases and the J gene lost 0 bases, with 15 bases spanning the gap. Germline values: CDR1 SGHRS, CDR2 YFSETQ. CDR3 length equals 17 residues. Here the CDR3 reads CASSFGPQGHSGNTIYF. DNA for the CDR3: TGCGCCAGCAGCTTTGGGCCCCAGGGCCACTCTGGAAACACCATATATTTT.

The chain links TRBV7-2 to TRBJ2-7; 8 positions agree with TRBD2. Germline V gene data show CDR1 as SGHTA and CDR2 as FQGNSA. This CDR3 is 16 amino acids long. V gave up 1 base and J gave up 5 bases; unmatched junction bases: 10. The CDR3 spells CASSLDLRAGAHEQYF. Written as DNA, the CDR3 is TGTGCCAGCAGCTTAGACTTGCGAGCGGGAGCCCACGAGCAGTACTTC.

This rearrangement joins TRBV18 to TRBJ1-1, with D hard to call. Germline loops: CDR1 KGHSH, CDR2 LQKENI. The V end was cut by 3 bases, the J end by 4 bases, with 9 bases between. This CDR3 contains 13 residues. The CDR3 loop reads CASSPSQTTEAFF. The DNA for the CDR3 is TGTGCCAGCTCACCCTCACAGACCACTGAAGCTTTCTTT.

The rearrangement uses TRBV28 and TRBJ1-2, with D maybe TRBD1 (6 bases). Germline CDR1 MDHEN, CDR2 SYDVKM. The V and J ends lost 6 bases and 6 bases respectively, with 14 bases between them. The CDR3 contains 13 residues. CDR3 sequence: CASSPQGRDGYTF. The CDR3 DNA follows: TGTGCCAGCAGCCCACAGGGTAGGGATGGCTACACCTTC.

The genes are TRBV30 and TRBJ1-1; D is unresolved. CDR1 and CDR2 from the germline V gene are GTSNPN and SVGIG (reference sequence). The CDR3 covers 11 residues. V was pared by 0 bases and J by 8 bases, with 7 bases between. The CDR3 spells CAWSVKREAFF. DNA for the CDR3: TGTGCCTGGAGTGTAAAGCGGGAAGCTTTCTTT.

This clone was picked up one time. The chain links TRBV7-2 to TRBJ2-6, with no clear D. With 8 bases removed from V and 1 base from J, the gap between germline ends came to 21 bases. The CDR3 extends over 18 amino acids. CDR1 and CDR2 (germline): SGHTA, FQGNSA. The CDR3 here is CASPSLAPSKSGANVLTF. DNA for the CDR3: TGTGCCAGCCCCTCCCTCGCTCCCAGTAAATCTGGGGCCAACGTCCTGACTTTC.

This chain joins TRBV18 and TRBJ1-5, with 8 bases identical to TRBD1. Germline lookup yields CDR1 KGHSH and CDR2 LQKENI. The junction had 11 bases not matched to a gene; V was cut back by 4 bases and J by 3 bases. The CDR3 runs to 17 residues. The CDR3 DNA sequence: TGTGCCAGCTCACTGGTGTACGGGACAGGCCACAATCAGCCCCAGCATTTT. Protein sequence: CASSLVYGTGHNQPQHF.

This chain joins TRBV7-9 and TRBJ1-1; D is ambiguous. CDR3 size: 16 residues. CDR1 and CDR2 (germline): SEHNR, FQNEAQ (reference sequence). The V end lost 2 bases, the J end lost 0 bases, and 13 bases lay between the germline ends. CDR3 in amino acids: CASSLLGAGLNTEAFF. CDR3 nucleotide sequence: TGTGCCAGCAGCTTATTGGGAGCGGGATTGAACACTGAAGCTTTCTTT.

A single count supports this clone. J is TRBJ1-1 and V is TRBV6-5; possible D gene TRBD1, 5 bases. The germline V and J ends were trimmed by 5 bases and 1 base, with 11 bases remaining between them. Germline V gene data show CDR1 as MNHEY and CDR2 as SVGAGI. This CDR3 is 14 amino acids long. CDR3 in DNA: TGTGCCAGCAGTAAAGAGACAGCGAACACTGAAGCTTTCTTT. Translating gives CASSKETANTEAFF.

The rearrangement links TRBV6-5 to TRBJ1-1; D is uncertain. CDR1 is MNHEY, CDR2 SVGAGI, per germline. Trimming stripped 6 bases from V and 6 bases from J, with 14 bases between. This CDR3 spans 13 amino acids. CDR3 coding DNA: TGTGCCAGCAGCCGGCCGGGAGTTGCTGAAGCTTTCTTT. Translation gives CASSRPGVAEAFF.

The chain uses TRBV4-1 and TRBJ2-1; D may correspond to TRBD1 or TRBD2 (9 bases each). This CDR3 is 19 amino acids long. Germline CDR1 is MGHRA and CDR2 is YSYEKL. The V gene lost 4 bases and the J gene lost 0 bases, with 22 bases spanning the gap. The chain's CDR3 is CASSRTGVSGRTSYNEQFF. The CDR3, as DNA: TGCGCCAGCAGCCGGACAGGGGTTAGCGGGAGAACCTCCTACAATGAGCAGTTCTTC.

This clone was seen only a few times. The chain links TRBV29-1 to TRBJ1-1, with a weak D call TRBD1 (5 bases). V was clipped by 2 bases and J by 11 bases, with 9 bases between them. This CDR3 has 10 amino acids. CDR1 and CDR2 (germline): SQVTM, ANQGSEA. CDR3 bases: TGCAGCGTTGAATTGTCAGGGGCTTTCTTT. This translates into CSVELSGAFF.

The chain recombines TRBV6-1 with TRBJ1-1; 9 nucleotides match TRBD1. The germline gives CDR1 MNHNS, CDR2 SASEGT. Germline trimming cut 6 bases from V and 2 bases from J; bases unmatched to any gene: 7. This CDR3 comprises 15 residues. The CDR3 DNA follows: TGTGCCAGCAGGAGTCGGACAGGGGCCAACACTGAAGCTTTCTTT. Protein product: CASRSRTGANTEAFF.

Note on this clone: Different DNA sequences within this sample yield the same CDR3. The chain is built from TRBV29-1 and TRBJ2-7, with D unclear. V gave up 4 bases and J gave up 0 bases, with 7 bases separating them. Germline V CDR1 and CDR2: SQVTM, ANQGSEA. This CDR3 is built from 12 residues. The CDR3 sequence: CSVGDSSYEQYF. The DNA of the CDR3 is TGCAGCGTTGGAGATAGCTCCTACGAGCAGTACTTC.

Here the CDR3 reads CASSQHRLAGEETQYF. The DNA for the CDR3 is TGCGCCAGCAGCCAACACCGACTAGCGGGGGAGGAGACCCAGTACTTC. The chain has TRBV4-1 and TRBJ2-5; 12 nucleotides line up with TRBD2. Germline-derived CDR1 and CDR2 are MGHRA and YSYEKL. V trimming: 2 bases; J trimming: 5 bases; junction bases outside the gene matches: 6. CDR3 size: 16 residues.

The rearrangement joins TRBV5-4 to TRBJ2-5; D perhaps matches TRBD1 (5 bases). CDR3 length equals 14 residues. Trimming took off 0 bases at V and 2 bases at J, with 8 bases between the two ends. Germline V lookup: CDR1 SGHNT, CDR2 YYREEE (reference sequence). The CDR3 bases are TGTGCCAGCAGCTTGGAGGGGTTACAAGAGACCCAGTACTTC. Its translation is CASSLEGLQETQYF.